These T cell receptor beta chains were read from a single sample in a study of cytomegalovirus exposure and HLA in healthy donors. Generated by immunoSEQ multiplex PCR, the TCRdb table keeps only in-frame clones and is missing some. The repertoire holds roughly 150,000 clones, with roughly three quarters as singletons. The sample comprised PBMCs. The receptors stem from a woman aged 25-40 years in good health and CMV-seronegative. The CDR3 runs from the conserved cysteine through the conserved F or W. A D gene is named only where the DNA matches it firmly. Only part of the rows carry a size: once, few, many, or a class if the clone is expanded.

abundance: .; v_gene: TRBV7-8; d_gene: TRBD2; j_gene: TRBJ2-1; CDR3nt: TGTGCCAGCAGCTTAGGGCCTAGCGGCAGCTCCTACAATGAGCAGTTCTTC; CDR3aa: CASSLGPSGSSYNEQFF
abundance: .; v_gene: TRBV4-2; d_gene: TRBD2; j_gene: TRBJ2-3; CDR3nt: TGTGCCAGCAGCCAAGTTGGGACTAGAGGGGGGGTTTCGGATACGCAGTATTTT; CDR3aa: CASSQVGTRGGVSDTQYF
abundance: .; v_gene: TRBV28; d_gene: .; j_gene: TRBJ2-5; CDR3nt: TGTGCCAGCAGTTTTTTGGGAGGAGAGACCCAGTACTTC; CDR3aa: CASSFLGGETQYF
abundance: few; v_gene: TRBV2; d_gene: TRBD1; j_gene: TRBJ1-2; CDR3nt: TGTGCCAGCAGTGTTCCGGGACAGATAAATGGCTACACCTTC; CDR3aa: CASSVPGQINGYTF
abundance: .; v_gene: TRBV27; d_gene: TRBD1; j_gene: TRBJ2-1; CDR3nt: TGTGCCAGTAGGGACAGCTACAATGAGCAGTTCTTC; CDR3aa: CASRDSYNEQFF
abundance: once; v_gene: TRBV9; d_gene: .; j_gene: TRBJ1-5; CDR3nt: TGTGCCAGCAGCGTAGGGAGCCCCAATCAGCCCCAGCATTTT; CDR3aa: CASSVGSPNQPQHF
abundance: once; v_gene: TRBV4-1; d_gene: TRBD1; j_gene: TRBJ2-1; CDR3nt: TGCGCCAGCAGCCAAGGGGGGACAGGCTACAATGAGCAGTTCTTC; CDR3aa: CASSQGGTGYNEQFF
abundance: .; v_gene: TRBV6-6; d_gene: .; j_gene: TRBJ2-1; CDR3nt: TGTGCCAGCAGACGCCTCACGACAGTGATAAACAATGAGCAGTTCTTC; CDR3aa: CASRRLTTVINNEQFF
abundance: few; v_gene: TRBV5-1; d_gene: TRBD1; j_gene: TRBJ2-6; CDR3nt: TGCGCCAGCAGACCCGGGACAGGGGACGGCGTCCTGACTTTC; CDR3aa: CASRPGTGDGVLTF
abundance: .; v_gene: TRBV18; d_gene: .; j_gene: TRBJ2-5; CDR3nt: TGTGCCAGCTCGTCAGATCCGGGGAGCCAAGAGACCCAGTACTTC; CDR3aa: CASSSDPGSQETQYF
abundance: .; v_gene: TRBV2; d_gene: .; j_gene: TRBJ1-5; CDR3nt: TGTGCCAGCAGTACGGGATATAGCAATCAGCCCCAGCATTTT; CDR3aa: CASSTGYSNQPQHF
abundance: .; v_gene: TRBV4-2; d_gene: TRBD1; j_gene: TRBJ1-2; CDR3nt: TGTGCCAGCAGCCAGCCTCTCACCATGACAGGGGACTATGGCTACACCTTC; CDR3aa: CASSQPLTMTGDYGYTF
abundance: .; v_gene: TRBV27; d_gene: TRBD2; j_gene: TRBJ2-2; CDR3nt: TGTGCCAGCAGTTTGCTAGCGGGAGGCCACACCGGGGAGCTGTTTTTT; CDR3aa: CASSLLAGGHTGELFF
abundance: .; v_gene: TRBV4-1; d_gene: TRBD2; j_gene: TRBJ2-2; CDR3nt: TGCGCCAGCAGCCAGCAGGGAGCGGGAGGCGGGAACGGGGAGCTGTTTTTT; CDR3aa: CASSQQGAGGGNGELFF
abundance: .; v_gene: TRBV10-2; d_gene: TRBD1; j_gene: TRBJ1-6; CDR3nt: TGCGCCAGCAGTGAGTCGGGCAGGGGGGAACTCGGCTATAATTCACCCCTCCACTTT; CDR3aa: CASSESGRGELGYNSPLHF
abundance: .; v_gene: TRBV9; d_gene: .; j_gene: TRBJ2-7; CDR3nt: TGTGCCAGCAGCGTAGGGGGAGGCCCCTACGAGCAGTACTTC; CDR3aa: CASSVGGGPYEQYF
abundance: .; v_gene: TRBV7-2; d_gene: TRBD2; j_gene: TRBJ2-7; CDR3nt: TGTGCCAGCAGCTCCAGGCCGGGACTAGCGGGAGGCTACGAGCAGTACTTC; CDR3aa: CASSSRPGLAGGYEQYF
abundance: few; v_gene: TRBV27; d_gene: .; j_gene: TRBJ2-1; CDR3nt: TGTGCCAGCAGTTTATCGAGCGGTCACTCCTACAATGAGCAGTTCTTC; CDR3aa: CASSLSSGHSYNEQFF
abundance: .; v_gene: TRBV5-1; d_gene: .; j_gene: TRBJ2-5; CDR3nt: TGCGCCAGCAGCTTTTTCGGCGGCCAAGAGACCCAGTACTTC; CDR3aa: CASSFFGGQETQYF
abundance: .; v_gene: TRBV28; d_gene: .; j_gene: TRBJ2-7; CDR3nt: TGTGCCAGCAGTTTTTCGGACAGTACCTACGAGCAGTACTTC; CDR3aa: CASSFSDSTYEQYF
abundance: .; v_gene: TRBV13; d_gene: .; j_gene: TRBJ2-7; CDR3nt: TGTGCCAGCAGCGCGAGGGACTACGAGCAGTACTTC; CDR3aa: CASSARDYEQYF
abundance: .; v_gene: TRBV5-1; d_gene: TRBD1; j_gene: TRBJ2-5; CDR3nt: TGCGCCAGCAGCCTAGGGACAGGGCAGACCCAGTACTTC; CDR3aa: CASSLGTGQTQYF
abundance: .; v_gene: TRBV10-3; d_gene: .; j_gene: TRBJ2-5; CDR3nt: TGTGCCATCAGTCCAGCCCCGACGGGGGAGACCCAGTACTTC; CDR3aa: CAISPAPTGETQYF
abundance: .; v_gene: TRBV4-2; d_gene: .; j_gene: TRBJ2-1; CDR3nt: TGTGCCAGCAGCCTCGGGGGGCCCTCCTACAATGAGCAGTTCTTC; CDR3aa: CASSLGGPSYNEQFF
abundance: .; v_gene: TRBV29-1; d_gene: TRBD1; j_gene: TRBJ1-2; CDR3nt: TGCAGCACCGGGACAGACTATGGCTACACCTTC; CDR3aa: CSTGTDYGYTF
abundance: .; v_gene: TRBV5-1; d_gene: .; j_gene: TRBJ2-1; CDR3nt: TGCGCCAGCAGCTTGGGCGGGTCCAATGAGCAGTTCTTC; CDR3aa: CASSLGGSNEQFF
abundance: .; v_gene: TRBV7-3; d_gene: .; j_gene: TRBJ2-3; CDR3nt: TGTGCCAGCAGCTCGAGCGGAAGCACAGATACGCAGTATTTT; CDR3aa: CASSSSGSTDTQYF
abundance: .; v_gene: TRBV11-2; d_gene: .; j_gene: TRBJ2-2; CDR3nt: TGTGCCAGCAGCTTTACAGAAGACACCGGGGAGCTGTTTTTT; CDR3aa: CASSFTEDTGELFF
abundance: .; v_gene: TRBV19; d_gene: .; j_gene: TRBJ2-5; CDR3nt: TGTGCCAGTAGTATCGGTACGGTTCAAGAGACCCAGTACTTC; CDR3aa: CASSIGTVQETQYF
abundance: once; v_gene: TRBV11-2; d_gene: .; j_gene: TRBJ1-1; CDR3nt: TGTGCCAGCAGCTTCGTAACCGGGACATCAAGTGAAGCTTTCTTT; CDR3aa: CASSFVTGTSSEAFF
abundance: .; v_gene: TRBV18; d_gene: .; j_gene: TRBJ1-1; CDR3nt: TGTGCCAGCTCACCACCGGCAGGGGCCACTGAAGCTTTCTTT; CDR3aa: CASSPPAGATEAFF
abundance: .; v_gene: TRBV28; d_gene: TRBD2; j_gene: TRBJ2-3; CDR3nt: TGTGCCAGCAGTTTAAGCGGGGGGGCCCCTTATACGCAGTATTTT; CDR3aa: CASSLSGGAPYTQYF
abundance: .; v_gene: TRBV30; d_gene: .; j_gene: TRBJ2-7; CDR3nt: TGTGCCTGGAGTCAGGAGGATTCCTACGAGCAGTACTTC; CDR3aa: CAWSQEDSYEQYF
abundance: .; v_gene: TRBV28; d_gene: .; j_gene: TRBJ2-3; CDR3nt: TGTGCCATCAGGGGAGGGACCGCAGATACGCAGTATTTT; CDR3aa: CAIRGGTADTQYF
abundance: .; v_gene: TRBV7-8; d_gene: .; j_gene: TRBJ1-2; CDR3nt: TGTGCCAGCAGCTTTACAAATAACTATGGCTACACCTTC; CDR3aa: CASSFTNNYGYTF
abundance: once; v_gene: TRBV6-5; d_gene: TRBD1; j_gene: TRBJ1-5; CDR3nt: TGTGCCAGCCGAAGGACAGGGGAGCATCAGCCCCAGCATTTT; CDR3aa: CASRRTGEHQPQHF
abundance: .; v_gene: TRBV5-4; d_gene: .; j_gene: TRBJ1-2; CDR3nt: TGTGCCAGCAGCTTAGCACAGTACTATGGCTACACCTTC; CDR3aa: CASSLAQYYGYTF
abundance: once; v_gene: TRBV10-3; d_gene: .; j_gene: TRBJ1-2; CDR3nt: TGTGCCATCAGTGAGTCTCGTGACAGCTATGGCTACACCTTC; CDR3aa: CAISESRDSYGYTF
abundance: few; v_gene: TRBV7-9; d_gene: .; j_gene: TRBJ2-1; CDR3nt: TGTGCCAGCAGCTTCGGGGGGCAGGGGATCTACAATGAGCAGTTCTTC; CDR3aa: CASSFGGQGIYNEQFF
abundance: few; v_gene: TRBV30; d_gene: TRBD1; j_gene: TRBJ1-4; CDR3nt: TGTGCCTGGAGTGAGAGGGGGACAGGGAGTGAAAAACTGTTTTTT; CDR3aa: CAWSERGTGSEKLFF
abundance: .; v_gene: TRBV28; d_gene: .; j_gene: TRBJ1-1; CDR3nt: TGTGCCAGCAGTTTGAGGGACACTGAAGCTTTCTTT; CDR3aa: CASSLRDTEAFF
abundance: .; v_gene: TRBV29-1; d_gene: .; j_gene: TRBJ2-7; CDR3nt: TGCAGCGTTTTTTTAGGCGGGCGGGGCGAGCAGCAGTACTTC; CDR3aa: CSVFLGGRGEQQYF
abundance: few; v_gene: TRBV5-6; d_gene: TRBD1; j_gene: TRBJ2-5; CDR3nt: TGTGCCAGCACCAAAGGGGGACAGCAAGAGACCCAGTACTTC; CDR3aa: CASTKGGQQETQYF
abundance: .; v_gene: TRBV2; d_gene: .; j_gene: TRBJ2-2; CDR3nt: TGTGCCAGCAGTGAAGCTTTAAGTAGCAGAAACACCGGGGAGCTGTTTTTT; CDR3aa: CASSEALSSRNTGELFF
abundance: .; v_gene: TRBV27; d_gene: TRBD1; j_gene: TRBJ2-3; CDR3nt: TGTGCCAGCAGTCTATTCGGACAGGCTGGTAACACAGATACGCAGTATTTT; CDR3aa: CASSLFGQAGNTDTQYF
abundance: few; v_gene: TRBV7-2; d_gene: .; j_gene: TRBJ1-4; CDR3nt: TGTGCCAGCAGCTTCAGCAGGGTCGACGAAAAACTGTTTTTT; CDR3aa: CASSFSRVDEKLFF
abundance: .; v_gene: TRBV30; d_gene: .; j_gene: TRBJ2-1; CDR3nt: TGTGCCTGGAGCGAGCTAGGGGTTGAGCAGTTCTTC; CDR3aa: CAWSELGVEQFF
abundance: .; v_gene: TRBV19; d_gene: TRBD2; j_gene: TRBJ2-1; CDR3nt: TGTGCCAGTAGTGGGGCGGGGGGACGGCAGTTCTTC; CDR3aa: CASSGAGGRQFF
abundance: .; v_gene: TRBV6-5; d_gene: .; j_gene: TRBJ2-4; CDR3nt: TGTGCCAGCAGAACCCCTTCGGGCGGGAAAAACATTCAGTACTTC; CDR3aa: CASRTPSGGKNIQYF